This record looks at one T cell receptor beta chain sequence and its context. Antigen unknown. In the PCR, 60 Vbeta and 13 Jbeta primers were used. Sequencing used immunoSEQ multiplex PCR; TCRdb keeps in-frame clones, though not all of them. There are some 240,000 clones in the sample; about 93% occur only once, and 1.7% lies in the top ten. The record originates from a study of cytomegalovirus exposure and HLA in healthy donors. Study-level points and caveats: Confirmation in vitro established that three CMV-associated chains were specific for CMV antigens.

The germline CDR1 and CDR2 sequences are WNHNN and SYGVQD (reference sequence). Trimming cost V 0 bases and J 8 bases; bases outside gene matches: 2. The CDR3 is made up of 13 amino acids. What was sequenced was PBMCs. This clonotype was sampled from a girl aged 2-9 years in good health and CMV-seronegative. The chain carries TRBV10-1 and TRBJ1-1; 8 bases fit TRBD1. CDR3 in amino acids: CASSESRDREAFF. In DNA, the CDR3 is TGCGCCAGCAGTGAGTCCAGGGACAGGGAAGCTTTCTTT.